The rows below give T cell receptor beta chains drawn from one sample of a study of breast tumors, draining lymph nodes, adjacent tissues. Each CDR3 protein is one row after TCRdb ran MiXCR on the multiplex PCR reads. The data hold around 230,000 distinct CDR3 sequences, with 30% to 35% observed a single time. Sample: axillary lymph node tissue. These TCRs come from a female donor with breast cancer. Some clones in this sample may be carry-over from other donors' samples. The CDR3 runs from the conserved cysteine through the conserved F or W. Each record gives: V gene, D gene, J gene, clone size, CDR3 DNA, CDR3 protein. A D gene is named only where the DNA matches it firmly. Size values are once, few and many counts, or a class for expanded clones, and some rows have none.

TRBV12-3/TRBV12-4	TRBD1	TRBJ1-5	many	TGTGCCAGCAGCCAGACAGGGTTCAGTCAGCCCCAGCATTTT	CASSQTGFSQPQHF
TRBV7-3	-	TRBJ2-5	many	TGTGCCAGCAGCCCCTTTTGGGGCTCGGAGACCCAGTACTTC	CASSPFWGSETQYF
TRBV6-6	TRBD1	TRBJ2-5	many	TGTGCCAGCAGCAACCCGACGGGACAGGGTATCGAGACCCAGTACTTC	CASSNPTGQGIETQYF
TRBV7-6	-	TRBJ2-2	once	TGTGCCAGCAGCCCATTGGGGGGCGCTGACGGGGAGCTGTTTTTT	CASSPLGGADGELFF
TRBV12-3/TRBV12-4	-	TRBJ2-6	many	TGTGCCAGCAGCCCAGGGGATGGGGCCAACGTCCTGACTTTC	CASSPGDGANVLTF
TRBV7-9	TRBD1	TRBJ2-7	many	TGTGCCAGCAGCTTGGGGACAGGGGGCATCGAGCAGTACTTC	CASSLGTGGIEQYF
TRBV7-2	TRBD2	TRBJ2-3	-	TGTGCCAGCAGCCCACGGAACCCGGGACTAGCGGGCACCACAGATACGCAGTATTTT	CASSPRNPGLAGTTDTQYF
TRBV6-4	-	TRBJ2-6	many	TGTGCCAGCAGTGACGGACCCTCTGGGGCCAACGTCCTGACTTTC	CASSDGPSGANVLTF
TRBV2	TRBD1	TRBJ1-6	-	TGTGCCAGCAGTGAAACCGCGACAGGGGAGGTACCCCTCCACTTT	CASSETATGEVPLHF
TRBV4-3	-	TRBJ1-3	many	TGCGCCAGCAGCCAAAATCCGGGAAGCTCTGGAAACACCATATATTTT	CASSQNPGSSGNTIYF
TRBV6-5	TRBD1	TRBJ1-6	many	TGTGCCAGCAGTCCCGGGGACAGGGGCGTCGGTTCACCCCTCCACTTT	CASSPGDRGVGSPLHF
TRBV7-3	-	TRBJ2-3	few	TGTGCCAGCAGCTTAACCTGGGACTCAGATACGCAGTATTTT	CASSLTWDSDTQYF
TRBV29-1	-	TRBJ2-1	-	TGCAGCAGATTGGACCCAAGCTCCTACAATGAGCAGTTCTTC	CSRLDPSSYNEQFF
TRBV24-1	-	TRBJ2-2	many	TGTGCCACCAGTGATTTCAACACCGGGGAGCTGTTTTTT	CATSDFNTGELFF
TRBV9	TRBD1	TRBJ1-2	many	TGTGCCAGCAGCTCCAAGGGTTCGGACAGGTCAGGCTACACCTTC	CASSSKGSDRSGYTF
TRBV6-6	-	TRBJ1-6	-	TGTGTCAGCAGGCGGAGCCGACCGGGGGTCGTAAATTCACCCCTCCACTTT	CVSRRSRPGVVNSPLHF
TRBV15	TRBD1	TRBJ1-2	many	TGTGCCACCAGCAAACCGGGACAGCATCTCTATGGCTACACCTTC	CATSKPGQHLYGYTF
TRBV20-1	TRBD2	TRBJ2-7	many	TGCAGTGCTAGACCGGGACTAGCGGGAGGGTTCGGGTACGAGCAGTACTTC	CSARPGLAGGFGYEQYF
TRBV12-3/TRBV12-4	-	TRBJ2-1	many	TGTGCCAGCAGCCTTCAGTCTAGCGCCTTGGTCAATGAGCAGTTCTTC	CASSLQSSALVNEQFF
TRBV19	-	TRBJ1-2	many	TGTGCCAGTAGTAGAACAGGGCCCAACTATGGCTACACCTTC	CASSRTGPNYGYTF
TRBV5-4	-	TRBJ1-6	many	TGTGCCAGCAGCTTAGACGGGACATATAATTCACCCCTCCACTTT	CASSLDGTYNSPLHF
TRBV10-3	TRBD2	TRBJ2-7	many	TGTGCCATCAGTGAGTCTGGGACTAGCGGGAGGACCTCCTACGAGCAGTACTTC	CAISESGTSGRTSYEQYF
TRBV7-3	-	TRBJ1-3	once	TGTGCCAGCAGCCCCGAAGTCGGGGGAGGAAACACCATATATTTT	CASSPEVGGGNTIYF
TRBV5-8	TRBD2	TRBJ2-3	many	TGTGCCAGCAGCCCCGGAAGGGGCGGGAGGCCAGGAGATCGCACAGATACGCAGTATTTT	CASSPGRGGRPGDRTDTQYF
TRBV6-6	-	TRBJ1-2	many	TGTGCCAGCAGTTACGCTTCGGCTGGCTACACCTTC	CASSYASAGYTF
TRBV24-1	-	TRBJ2-1	many	TGTGCCACCAGTGATACAGGGTTGGGTGAGCAGTTCTTC	CATSDTGLGEQFF
TRBV5-6	TRBD2	TRBJ2-1	many	TGTGCCAGCAGCTTGCTGGGACTAGCAGGTGATGAGCAGTTCTTC	CASSLLGLAGDEQFF
TRBV14	-	TRBJ1-1	few	TGTGCCAGCAGCCAAAGTATCAACACTGAAGCTTTCTTT	CASSQSINTEAFF
TRBV15	-	TRBJ1-2	-	TGTGCCACCAGCAGCCGGGACGGATCCTATGGCTACACCTTC	CATSSRDGSYGYTF
TRBV5-1	TRBD1	TRBJ1-2	-	TGCGCCAGCAGCTTGGAGGGGACAGGAGCTTATGGCTACACCTTC	CASSLEGTGAYGYTF
TRBV3-1	-	TRBJ1-3	once	TGTGCCAGCAGCCAAAGAGGGTCAGTCTCGTTCCGGAGCTCTGGAAACACCATATATTTT	CASSQRGSVSFRSSGNTIYF
TRBV5-1	-	TRBJ2-5	many	TGCGCCAGCAGCTACGACAGTGGGCTAAGGGAGACCCAGTACTTC	CASSYDSGLRETQYF
TRBV12-3/TRBV12-4	-	TRBJ2-1	many	TGTGCCAGCAGTTTACCGAGGGACAAGAGGTATAATGAGCAGTTCTTC	CASSLPRDKRYNEQFF
TRBV7-2	TRBD2	TRBJ2-5	many	TGTGCCAGCAGCTCGGGCCCAGGGAGGGTTAAAGAGACCCAGTACTTC	CASSSGPGRVKETQYF
TRBV20-1	-	TRBJ2-1	many	TGCAGTGCTAGTGGATCCTGGCTAGACTACAATGAGCAGTTCTTC	CSASGSWLDYNEQFF
TRBV13	-	TRBJ1-6	many	TGTGCCAGCAGCTTATCTGGCAGGGCCAATTCACCCCTCCACTTT	CASSLSGRANSPLHF
TRBV19	TRBD2	TRBJ2-2	many	TGTGCCAGTAGTATAGCCGGGACTAGCGTCGGGGAGCTGTTTTTT	CASSIAGTSVGELFF
TRBV5-5	TRBD2	TRBJ2-3	few	TGTGCCAGCAGCCCAGGACTAGCGGGCGACACAGATACGCAGTATTTT	CASSPGLAGDTDTQYF
TRBV7-2	-	TRBJ1-1	many	TGTGCCAGCAGCTCGGCGGGACACTTCGTCACTGAAGCTTTCTTT	CASSSAGHFVTEAFF
TRBV18	-	TRBJ2-7	few	TGTGCCAGCTCACCCGGACGGGGAAACTCCTACGAGCAGTACTTC	CASSPGRGNSYEQYF
TRBV27	-	TRBJ1-5	-	TGTGCGACGGGGCTTGGGAATCAGCCCCAGCATTTT	CATGLGNQPQHF
TRBV19	TRBD1	TRBJ2-7	many	TGTGCCAGTAGTTCTGCGACAGGGATGGTCCACGAGCAGTACTTC	CASSSATGMVHEQYF